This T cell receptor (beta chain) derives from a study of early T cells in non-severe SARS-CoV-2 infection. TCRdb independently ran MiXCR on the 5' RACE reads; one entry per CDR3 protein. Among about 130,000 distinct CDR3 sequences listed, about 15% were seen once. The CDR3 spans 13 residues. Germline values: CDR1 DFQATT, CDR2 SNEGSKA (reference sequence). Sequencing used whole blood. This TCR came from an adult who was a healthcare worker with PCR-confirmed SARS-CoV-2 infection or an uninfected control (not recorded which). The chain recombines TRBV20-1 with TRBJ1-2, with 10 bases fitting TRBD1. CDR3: CNAARDRGGGYTF. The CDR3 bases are TGCAATGCCGCCAGGGACAGGGGTGGCGGCTACACCTTC.